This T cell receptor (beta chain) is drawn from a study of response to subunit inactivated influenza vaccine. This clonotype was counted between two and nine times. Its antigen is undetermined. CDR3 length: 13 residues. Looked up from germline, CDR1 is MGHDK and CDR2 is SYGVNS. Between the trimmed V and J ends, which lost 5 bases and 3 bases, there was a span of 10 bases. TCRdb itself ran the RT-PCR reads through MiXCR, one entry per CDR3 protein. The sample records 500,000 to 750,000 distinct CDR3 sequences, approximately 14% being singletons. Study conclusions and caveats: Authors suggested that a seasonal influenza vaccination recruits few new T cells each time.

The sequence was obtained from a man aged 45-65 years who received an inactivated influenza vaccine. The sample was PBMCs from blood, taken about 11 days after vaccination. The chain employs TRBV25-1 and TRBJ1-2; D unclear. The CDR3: CASSKAGDYGYTF. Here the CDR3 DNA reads TGTGCCAGCAGTAAGGCTGGTGACTATGGCTACACCTTC.